The T cell receptor (beta chain) under discussion was sequenced for a study of cytomegalovirus exposure and HLA in healthy donors. As concerns this clone: Its antigen is still unknown.

Primers included in the PCR were 60 Vbeta and 13 Jbeta primers. The method was immunoSEQ multiplex PCR; TCRdb's version includes in-frame clones alone and lacks a portion of them. The sample contains 150,000 to 200,000 clones, roughly 72% of which appear only once. J gave up 6 bases and V 6 bases, and 6 bases lay outside the gene matches. This CDR3 is 14 amino acids long. Germline CDR1 MNHNY, CDR2 SVGAGI (reference sequence). Study-wide results and limits: Later, an analysis showed that TCR beta chains associated with HLA were more clonally expanded than others that were equally common.

The sample comprised PBMCs. The gene calls are TRBV6-6 and TRBJ1-4, with TRBD1 matching 8 bases. The source of this sequence is a woman between 25 and 40 years old in good health and CMV-seropositive. The CDR3: CASRRQGSDEKLFF. CDR3 nucleotide sequence: TGTGCCAGCAGGCGACAGGGGAGTGATGAAAAACTGTTTTTT.